The 19 T cell receptor beta chains given below trace back to one sample, sequenced in a study of blood T cell repertoires in COVID-19. Sequencing was performed with immunoSEQ multiplex PCR; in TCRdb, only in-frame clones are kept and a portion is missing. Here the sample spans tens of thousands of clones, 88% being singletons. The sequenced material came from peripheral blood. These receptors were collected from a human donor in a cohort sampled during active COVID-19.

The chain uses TRBV27 and TRBJ2-2, with D perhaps matching TRBD2 (6 bases). Germline-derived CDR1 and CDR2 are MNHEY and SMNVEV (reference sequence). The CDR3 loop spans 19 amino acids. The V end was cut by 2 bases, the J end by 7 bases, with 26 bases between. The CDR3 sequence: CASSLKPYRRERFGGELFF. DNA of the CDR3: TGTGCCAGCAGTTTAAAGCCCTACAGGAGGGAAAGGTTTGGCGGGGAGCTGTTTTTT.

The rearrangement joins TRBV7-9 to TRBJ2-7; TRBD1 matches 11 bases. In germline, CDR1 is SEHNR, CDR2 FQNEAQ (reference sequence). There are 15 residues in the CDR3. The V and J ends lost 5 bases and 7 bases, in that order; junction bases with no gene match: 10. CDR3 bases: TGTGCCAGCAGCCCCCGGGACAGGGGGACGGGGGAGCAGTACTTC. Amino acids: CASSPRDRGTGEQYF.

V usage is TRBV5-1 and J usage is TRBJ1-2; D is perhaps TRBD1 (5 bases). The CDR3 extends over 16 amino acids. CDR1 is SGHRS, CDR2 YFSETQ, per germline. V was shortened by 0 bases and J by 2 bases, with 14 bases between the two germline ends. The CDR3 region has the DNA TGCGCCAGCAGCTTGGCTATGGGAGGGGAAAACTATGGCTACACCTTC. It specifies CASSLAMGGENYGYTF.

The genes are TRBV5-1 and TRBJ1-4; D gene ambiguous. The germline V gene has CDR1 SGHRS and CDR2 YFSETQ. CDR3 size: 12 residues. Trimming cost V 5 bases and J 7 bases, with 9 bases left between them. The CDR3 nucleotides read TGCGCCAGCAGGAGGGAGGCTGAAAAACTGTTTTTT. This translates into CASRREAEKLFF.

The chain recombines TRBV5-1 with TRBJ1-5; TRBD1 might be the D (6 bases). The V end was cut by 2 bases, the J end by 1 base, with 10 bases between. Germline V gene sequence: CDR1 SGHRS, CDR2 YFSETQ. The CDR3 spans 15 residues. CDR3 amino acids: CASSLGTSSNQPQHF. In nucleotides, the CDR3 is TGCGCCAGCAGCTTAGGGACATCAAGCAATCAGCCCCAGCATTTT.

V is TRBV6-1 and J is TRBJ2-7; D remains ambiguous. This CDR3 is built from 10 residues. V lost 2 bases, J lost 11 bases, and 7 bases lay in between. Germline CDR1 MNHNS, CDR2 SASEGT. The CDR3 DNA reads as TGTGCCAGCAGTGAACCAGTAAAGTACTTC. It specifies CASSEPVKYF.

The V and J genes are TRBV19 and TRBJ2-2, with TRBD1 matching 11 bases. The trim removed 6 bases at V and 3 bases at J, leaving 9 bases unmatched. This CDR3 region has 17 residues. The V gene's germline CDR1 is LNHDA and CDR2 SQIVND (reference sequence). CDR3 coding DNA: TGTGCCAGTAGAGATCGTGGACAGGGGGCGGACACCGGGGAGCTGTTTTTT. This translates into CASRDRGQGADTGELFF.

Only one count was recorded for this clone. The V call is TRBV29-1, the J call TRBJ1-2; 9 bases align to TRBD1. Unmatched junction bases numbered 4, after V lost 4 bases and J lost 4 bases. The CDR3 sequence is 13 residues long. In germline, CDR1 is SQVTM, CDR2 ANQGSEA. In DNA, the CDR3 is TGCAGCGTTGCCCCGACAGGGGGCTATGGCTACACCTTC. This encodes CSVAPTGGYGYTF.

V gene TRBV5-1 combines with J gene TRBJ2-7, with 8 bases fitting TRBD2. Germline V CDR1 and CDR2: SGHRS, YFSETQ. After removal of 0 bases from V and 0 bases from J, the junction contained 5 bases not matched to a gene. The CDR3 is 16 amino acids. The CDR3, as DNA: TGCGCCAGCAGCTTGGTCGGCGGGGGGTTCTCCTACGAGCAGTACTTC. Protein: CASSLVGGGFSYEQYF. The full variable domain, with the rest looked up from reference TRBV5-1 and TRBJ2-7, is KAGVTQTPRYLIKTRGQQVTLSCSPISGHRSVSWYQQTPGQGLQFLFEYFSETQRNKGNFPGRFSGRQFSNSRSEMNVSTLELGDSALYLCASSLVGGGFSYEQYFGPGTRLTVT.

The chain links TRBV6-6 to TRBJ1-2; possible D gene TRBD1, 6 bases. The CDR3 totals 16 residues. Germline V CDR1 and CDR2: MNHNY, SVGAGI (reference sequence). V lost 0 bases to trimming and J lost 9 bases, with 20 bases between them. As DNA, the CDR3 is TGTGCCAGCAGTTACTCAAGTGGTGACAGGTTTTTTAGCTACACCTTC. It translates to CASSYSSGDRFFSYTF.

The chain uses TRBV5-4 and TRBJ2-7, with TRBD2 matching 11 bases. V gave up 0 bases and J gave up 6 bases; unmatched junction bases: 5. The CDR3 covers 15 residues. Germline loops: CDR1 SGHNT, CDR2 YYREEE (reference sequence). The CDR3 DNA is TGTGCCAGCAGCTTGGGGACTAGCGGGCGGAGCGAGCAGTACTTC. Translated: CASSLGTSGRSEQYF. Full variable domain (missing parts from reference TRBV5-4 and TRBJ2-7): ETGVTQSPTHLIKTRGQQVTLRCSSQSGHNTVSWYQQALGQGPQFIFQYYREEENGRGNFPPRFSGLQFPNYSSELNVNALELDDSALYLCASSLGTSGRSEQYFGPGTRLTVT.

This clone appeared a single time. The V and J genes are TRBV9 and TRBJ2-1; 8 bases map to TRBD2. Germline CDR1 is SGDLS and CDR2 is YYNGEE. This CDR3 has 16 residues. With 0 bases clipped from V and 6 bases from J, the junction kept 8 bases outside the gene matches. CDR3 nucleotide sequence: TGTGCCAGCAGCGTAGTAGGCGGGGGGCAATTCAATGAGCAGTTCTTC. This translates into CASSVVGGGQFNEQFF.

The chain recombines TRBV24-1 with TRBJ2-1, with 7 bases matching TRBD1. Germline V CDR1 and CDR2: KGHDR, SFDVKD. The junction had 3 bases not matched to a gene; V was cut back by 6 bases and J by 2 bases. CDR3 length: 14 amino acids. As DNA, the CDR3 is TGTGCCACCAGTCCAGGGGGACCCTACAATGAGCAGTTCTTC. Translation gives CATSPGGPYNEQFF.

This sequence joins TRBV11-3 and TRBJ2-3; possible D gene TRBD2, 5 bases. This CDR3 is built from 12 residues. CDR1 and CDR2 from the germline V gene are SGHNT and YENEEA. The V end lost 4 bases, the J end lost 4 bases, and 6 bases lay between the germline ends. The CDR3 nucleotides are TGTGCCAGCAGCTGGACTCCAGATACGCAGTATTTT. Amino acid sequence: CASSWTPDTQYF. The entire variable domain, with the rest obtained from reference TRBV11-3 and TRBJ2-3, is as follows: EAGVVQSPRYKIIEKKQPVAFWCNPISGHNTLYWYLQNLGQGPELLIRYENEEAVDDSQLPKDRFSAERLKGVDSTLKIQPAELGDSAVYLCASSWTPDTQYFGPGTRLTVL.

This chain uses TRBV19 with TRBJ2-3, with TRBD2 matching 9 bases. CDR1 and CDR2 from the germline V gene are LNHDA and SQIVND (reference sequence). J gave up 6 bases and V 7 bases, and 8 bases lay outside the gene matches. The CDR3 consists of 14 residues. DNA of the CDR3: TGTGCCAGTAACCAGGGACTAGCCTTTGATACGCAGTATTTT. The encoded protein is CASNQGLAFDTQYF.

The gene calls are TRBV7-9 and TRBJ2-3; 8 positions match TRBD2. Germline CDR1 SEHNR, CDR2 FQNEAQ (reference sequence). The trim removed 2 bases at V and 0 bases at J, leaving 7 bases unmatched. CDR3 size: 17 residues. As DNA, the CDR3 is TGTGCCAGCAGCTTATTTGGAGTAGCGGGAAGCACAGATACGCAGTATTTT. This translates into CASSLFGVAGSTDTQYF.

The chain carries TRBV19 and TRBJ1-4; 7 bases are a match to TRBD1. Germline V CDR1 and CDR2: LNHDA, SQIVND (reference sequence). Unmatched junction bases numbered 8, after V lost 6 bases and J lost 4 bases. CDR3 length: 15 residues. The CDR3 nucleotides read TGTGCCAGTAGAAGTGACAGGGCCGTTAATGAAAAACTGTTTTTT. Its protein is CASRSDRAVNEKLFF.

The chain combines TRBV27 with TRBJ2-2, with 7 bases matching TRBD2. The V segment lost 6 bases and the J segment 2 bases; nucleotides outside the gene matches: 6. The CDR3 is 15 residues long. In germline, CDR1 is MNHEY, CDR2 SMNVEV (reference sequence). CDR3 sequence reads: CASRGGEPNTGELFF. Written as DNA, the CDR3 is TGTGCCAGCAGGGGGGGGGAACCTAACACCGGGGAGCTGTTTTTT.

This chain uses TRBV5-6 with TRBJ2-2, with D uncertain. The CDR3 consists of 15 residues. The V and J ends lost 5 bases and 2 bases respectively, with 13 bases between them. The V gene's germline CDR1 is SGHDT and CDR2 YYEEEE. The CDR3 protein is CASRPRTVNTGELFF. CDR3 DNA sequence: TGTGCCAGCAGACCACGTACAGTAAACACCGGGGAGCTGTTTTTT. Full variable domain (outside the CDR3, taken from reference TRBV5-6 and TRBJ2-2): DAGVTQSPTHLIKTRGQQVTLRCSPKSGHDTVSWYQQALGQGPQFIFQYYEEEERQRGNFPDRFSGHQFPNYSSELNVNALLLGDSALYLCASRPRTVNTGELFFGEGSRLTVL.